The 21 T cell receptor beta chains reported below all come from one sample, sequenced in a study of cytomegalovirus exposure and HLA in healthy donors. PCR used 60 Vbeta primers and 13 Jbeta primers. Using immunoSEQ multiplex PCR, the repertoire was profiled, and TCRdb retains in-frame clones only, with some absent. The data contain some 110,000 clones, 74% of them singletons. Material: PBMCs. The source of these receptors is a woman in her fifties or sixties in good health and CMV-seropositive.

This chain connects TRBV7-2 to TRBJ2-3; 11 bases are shared with TRBD2. Germline V gene sequence: CDR1 SGHTA, CDR2 FQGNSA. The CDR3 sequence is 15 residues long. V trimming: 6 bases; J trimming: 6 bases; junction bases outside the gene matches: 8. The CDR3 loop reads CASSSSGGVMDTQYF. The CDR3 DNA follows: TGTGCCAGCAGTAGTAGCGGGGGGGTAATGGATACGCAGTATTTT.

The chain carries TRBV5-6 and TRBJ2-1; 10 bases are a match to TRBD2. The junction had 12 bases not matched to a gene; V was cut back by 5 bases and J by 4 bases. The length of the CDR3 is 17 residues. The germline gives CDR1 SGHDT, CDR2 YYEEEE. This CDR3 is CASRPSYGLADYNEQFF. For the CDR3, the DNA is TGTGCCAGCAGACCCAGCTACGGACTAGCGGATTACAATGAGCAGTTCTTC.

CDR3: CASSQWGREQYF. CDR3 sequence (DNA): TGCGCCAGCAGCCAGTGGGGGCGCGAGCAGTACTTC. The genes are TRBV4-1 and TRBJ2-7; a weak D match, TRBD1 (6 bases). V lost 3 bases to trimming and J lost 6 bases, with 9 bases between them. The germline V gene encodes CDR1 MGHRA and CDR2 YSYEKL. There are 12 residues in the CDR3.

Here the CDR3 reads CASSQEGGQGYNEQFF. The CDR3, as DNA: TGTGCCAGCAGCCAAGAGGGAGGACAGGGTTACAATGAGCAGTTCTTC. The V gene is TRBV4-2, the J gene TRBJ2-1, with 8 nucleotides matching TRBD1. Germline loops: CDR1 LGHNA, CDR2 YNFKEQ. The V gene end was trimmed by 0 bases and the J gene end by 4 bases; junction bases not matched to a gene: 5. The CDR3 extends over 16 amino acids.

The chain is built from TRBV19 and TRBJ2-3; 8 bases align to TRBD2. V lost 1 base, J lost 4 bases, and 13 bases stayed unmatched. CDR3 length equals 18 residues. Germline V gives CDR1 LNHDA, CDR2 SQIVND (reference sequence). CDR3 protein: CASSIGAYGGADADTQYF. CDR3 DNA sequence: TGTGCCAGTAGTATAGGGGCTTACGGGGGGGCTGACGCAGATACGCAGTATTTT.

The J gene is TRBJ2-1, the V gene TRBV18; 7 positions match TRBD1. The germline V gene encodes CDR1 KGHSH and CDR2 LQKENI. This CDR3 region has 14 residues. With 3 bases clipped from V and 8 bases from J, the junction kept 7 bases outside the gene matches. The CDR3 sequence is CASSPWQGVDEQFF. The CDR3 nucleotides are TGTGCCAGCTCACCGTGGCAGGGGGTTGATGAGCAGTTCTTC.

This clone was observed a handful of times. The gene calls are TRBV5-6 and TRBJ1-1, with D perhaps TRBD1 (5 bases). Germline V lookup: CDR1 SGHDT, CDR2 YYEEEE. V shed 2 bases and J shed 8 bases, with 13 bases lying between them. The CDR3 is made up of 13 amino acids. In DNA form, the CDR3 reads TGTGCCAGCAGCTTTCTGGGGCCCGGAGAAGCTTTCTTT. As protein: CASSFLGPGEAFF.

The V call is TRBV18, the J call TRBJ2-2; maybe TRBD1 (5 bases). Trimming removed 2 bases at V and 4 bases at J, with 11 bases between. This CDR3 comprises 15 residues. Germline V gives CDR1 KGHSH, CDR2 LQKENI. The DNA of the CDR3 is TGTGCCAGCTCACCAGTCGCAGGGTCCACCGGGGAGCTGTTTTTT. Translation: CASSPVAGSTGELFF.

The chain couples TRBV7-7 to TRBJ2-1, with D perhaps matching TRBD1 (6 bases). The CDR3 length is 13 residues. Germline V gene lookup returns CDR1 SSHAT and CDR2 FNYEAQ (reference sequence). Trimming shortened V by 0 bases and J by 8 bases, and 8 bases separated the two germline ends. In DNA, the CDR3 is TGTGCCAGCAGCTTAGCGGGGGCCCATGAGCAGTTCTTC. Encoded protein: CASSLAGAHEQFF.

The J gene is TRBJ2-7, the V gene TRBV7-2, with 8 bases that match TRBD1. Germline trimming cut 5 bases from V and 5 bases from J; bases unmatched to any gene: 11. The CDR3 is 15 amino acids. Germline values: CDR1 SGHTA, CDR2 FQGNSA. The CDR3 nucleotides read TGTGCCAGCAGCCGTTGGACAGGGTTTATCAACGAGCAGTACTTC. Translated: CASSRWTGFINEQYF.

The CDR3 loop reads CASSPARGAGNTIYF. CDR3 coding DNA: TGTGCCAGCTCACCCGCAAGGGGCGCTGGAAACACCATATATTTT. V and J are TRBV18 and TRBJ1-3; D might be TRBD1 (5 bases). Germline lookup yields CDR1 KGHSH and CDR2 LQKENI. Deletions cut 3 bases from V and 2 bases from J, with 11 bases between. The CDR3 is 15 amino acids.

The rearrangement joins TRBV29-1 to TRBJ1-1; D uncertain. Trimming shortened V by 6 bases and J by 0 bases, and 14 bases separated the two germline ends. Germline lookup yields CDR1 SQVTM and CDR2 ANQGSEA. The CDR3 totals 14 residues. The CDR3 coding sequence is TGCAGCGTCCGCTGGGAGACCGTGAACACTGAAGCTTTCTTT. As protein: CSVRWETVNTEAFF.

The chain uses TRBV5-1 and TRBJ1-4; D gene unclear. V was pared by 4 bases and J by 8 bases, with 18 bases between. Germline values: CDR1 SGHRS, CDR2 YFSETQ. The CDR3 runs 15 residues. CDR3 nucleotides: TGCGCCAGCAGCGCGGGTGGGAGGCGGGAAGAAAAACTGTTTTTT. Protein: CASSAGGRREEKLFF.

This clone has more than one count but fewer than ten. The chain employs TRBV5-1 and TRBJ1-4; D is unclear. Trimming took 0 bases from V and 0 from J, leaving 6 bases between them. CDR3 length: 15 amino acids. The germline V gene encodes CDR1 SGHRS and CDR2 YFSETQ. CDR3 amino acids: CASSLEGATNEKLFF. CDR3 nucleotides: TGCGCCAGCAGCTTGGAGGGAGCAACTAATGAAAAACTGTTTTTT.

The sample holds a few counts of this clone. The chain recombines TRBV29-1 with TRBJ2-2, with 7 bases aligning to TRBD1. There are 14 residues in the CDR3. CDR1 SQVTM and CDR2 ANQGSEA come from the germline V gene. Trimming removed 7 bases from V and 0 bases from J; junction bases left unmatched: 5. As DNA, the CDR3 is TGCAGCGCCCGGGACAGAGCGAACACCGGGGAGCTGTTTTTT. Protein: CSARDRANTGELFF.

This clone was counted once. The chain uses TRBV18 and TRBJ2-1; D is uncertain. Trimming stripped 3 bases from V and 6 bases from J, with 9 bases between. Per the germline V gene, CDR1 is KGHSH and CDR2 is LQKENI. CDR3 size: 13 residues. For the CDR3, the DNA is TGTGCCAGCTCACCTTCTCCCGGCAATGAGCAGTTCTTC. Translating gives CASSPSPGNEQFF.

The sample holds a few counts of this clone. V and J are TRBV5-6 and TRBJ2-5; TRBD1 agrees at 10 bases. Germline trimming cut 4 bases from V and 5 bases from J; bases unmatched to any gene: 8. The CDR3 sequence is 15 residues long. Germline-derived CDR1 and CDR2 are SGHDT and YYEEEE. Here the CDR3 reads CASSRRDRGSETQYF. The CDR3 coding sequence is TGTGCCAGCAGCCGCCGGGACAGGGGTTCGGAGACCCAGTACTTC.

The chain has TRBV7-8 and TRBJ2-5; D possibly corresponds to TRBD2 (6 bases). Germline CDR1 SGHVS, CDR2 FQNEAQ. Trimming removed 3 bases from V and 0 bases from J, with 8 bases in between. This CDR3 region has 14 residues. DNA of the CDR3: TGTGCCAGCAGCTTGAGGACTAACCAAGAGACCCAGTACTTC. It specifies CASSLRTNQETQYF.

This chain joins TRBV7-2 and TRBJ2-1; no clear D gene. V was pared by 4 bases and J by 11 bases, with 15 bases between. CDR1 is SGHTA, CDR2 FQGNSA, per germline. The CDR3 extends over 13 amino acids. The CDR3 loop is CASSSRPPNKQFF. The CDR3 region has the DNA TGTGCCAGCAGCTCGCGCCCCCCGAATAAGCAGTTCTTC. Filled out from reference TRBV7-2 and TRBJ2-1, the complete variable domain reads GAGVSQSPSNKVTEKGKDVELRCDPISGHTALYWYRQSLGQGLEFLIYFQGNSAPDKSGLPSDRFSAERTGGSVSTLTIQRTQQEDSAVYLCASSSRPPNKQFFGPGTRLTVL.

This rearrangement joins TRBV27 to TRBJ2-3, with 8 bases lining up with TRBD2. Germline CDR1 MNHEY, CDR2 SMNVEV (reference sequence). This CDR3 has 14 residues. Trimming removed 4 bases from V and 4 bases from J; junction bases left unmatched: 4. CDR3 residues: CASSYSGAPDTQYF. The DNA for the CDR3 is TGTGCCAGCAGTTATAGCGGGGCCCCAGATACGCAGTATTTT.

V and J are TRBV21-1 and TRBJ1-6. TRBV21-1 constitutes a pseudogene. The CDR3 extends over 16 amino acids. CDR3 nucleotide sequence: TGTGCCAGCAGCAAATCGGTGAGCTCCTATAATTCACCCCTCCACTTT. Translation gives CASSKSVSSYNSPLHF.